This TCR beta chain was sequenced for a study of blood T cell repertoires in COVID-19 (dated by TCRdb to 2020 to 2021). In terms of the full investigation: Samples from collaborators originated in the United States, Italy and Spain and spanned both the acute and convalescent phases of COVID-19. A de-identified subject ID, COVID-19 status, age in years and sex were almost always included in the sample metadata. The dataset comprised deeply sampled blood TCRbeta repertoires from subjects exposed to, actively infected with, or recovered from COVID-19. The repertoires were released in a freely available public database meant as a resource for research on the immune response to SARS-CoV-2. The samples were drawn from the first 160 participants of the ongoing ImmuneRACE study and from under 1,500 subjects provided by 6 global collaborators. The prospective study material was composed of cDNA or gDNA derived from T cells, B-cell-depleted T cells, or PBMCs. Where HLA class I and class II types were available, the types were taken from metadata supplied by the sample provider, not from assay-based typing.

Comments on this clone: This receptor's antigen is unknown. No base qualities exist here, and no much larger clone lies one base off it.

TCRbeta CDR3 regions were amplified from genomic DNA using the immunoSEQ Assay, a bias-controlled multiplex PCR. As for how the authors treated the data: Nucleated cell counts per sample were estimated from amplification of reference gene primers within the assay. To quantify the absolute abundance of each unique TCRbeta CDR3 rearrangement, sequence reads were collapsed and filtered. For each sample, productive Simpson clonality was calculated by taking the square root of Simpson's diversity index across productive rearrangements. TCRdb obtained this table from immuneACCESS and retained in-frame rearrangements with V and J assigned. These tables miss some clones; where compared with another copy, unresolved V genes account for less than half of the shortfall, and the remainder is unexplained. The V and J calls and clone size were taken over from that table, and D and trimming were inferred from the DNA. The sample records about 280,000 clones, roughly 87% of which are singletons. About 8.6% of the sample is held by the ten biggest clonotypes.

On the study overall, not on this receptor specifically: The amount of clinical and demographic metadata varied by source and participant and was provided uncurated.

Collaborating institutions collected whole blood in K2EDTA tubes following their own protocols. For TCRbeta analysis, collaborator samples were shipped as frozen whole blood, as isolated PBMCs, or as DNA extracted from either sample type. This receptor was identified in a man younger than 30 with active or convalescent COVID-19. Sequencing used peripheral blood.

CDR3 reads: CASSLGVIYEQYF. The base sequence is TGTGCCAGCAGCTTAGGCGTTATTTACGAGCAGTACTTC. The rearranged segments are TRBV7-2 and TRBJ2-7, with the D gene uncertain. From cysteine to phenylalanine, the CDR3 is 13 amino acids long. This entry keeps only the CDR3 DNA: 39 bases, framed from base 1. V lost 1 base and J lost 4 bases; the stretch between them is 8 bases long. The CDR1 and CDR2 encoded by the germline V gene are SGHTA and FQGNSA.